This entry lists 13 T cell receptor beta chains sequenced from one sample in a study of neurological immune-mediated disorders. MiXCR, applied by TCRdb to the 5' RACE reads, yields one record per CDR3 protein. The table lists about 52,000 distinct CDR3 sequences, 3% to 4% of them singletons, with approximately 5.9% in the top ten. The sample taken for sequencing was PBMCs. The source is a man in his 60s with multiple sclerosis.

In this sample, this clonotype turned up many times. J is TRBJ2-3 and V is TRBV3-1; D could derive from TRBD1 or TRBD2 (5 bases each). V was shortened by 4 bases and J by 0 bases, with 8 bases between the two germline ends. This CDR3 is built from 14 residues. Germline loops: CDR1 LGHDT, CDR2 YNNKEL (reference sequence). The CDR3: CASSRGSSTDTQYF. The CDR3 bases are TGTGCCAGCAGCCGGGGGTCTAGCACAGATACGCAGTATTTT.

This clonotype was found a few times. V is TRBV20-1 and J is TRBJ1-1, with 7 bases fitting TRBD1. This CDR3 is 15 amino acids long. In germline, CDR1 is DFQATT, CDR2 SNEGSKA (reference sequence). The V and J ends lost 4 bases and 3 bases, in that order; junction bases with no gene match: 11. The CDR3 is CSATSGGIRDTEAFF. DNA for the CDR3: TGCAGTGCTACCTCAGGGGGGATTCGGGACACTGAAGCTTTCTTT.

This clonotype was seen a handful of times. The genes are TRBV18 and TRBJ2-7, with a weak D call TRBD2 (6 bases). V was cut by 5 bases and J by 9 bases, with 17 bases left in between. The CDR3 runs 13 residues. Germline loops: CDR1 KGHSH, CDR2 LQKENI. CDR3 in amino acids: CASSAGTRKGQYF. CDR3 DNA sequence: TGTGCCAGCTCAGCCGGGACTCGGAAAGGGCAGTACTTC. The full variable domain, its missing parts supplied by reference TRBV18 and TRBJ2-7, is NAGVMQNPRHLVRRRGQEARLRCSPMKGHSHVYWYRQLPEEGLKFMVYLQKENIIDESGMPKERFSAEFPKEGPSILRIQQVVRGDSAAYFCASSAGTRKGQYFGPGTRLTVT.

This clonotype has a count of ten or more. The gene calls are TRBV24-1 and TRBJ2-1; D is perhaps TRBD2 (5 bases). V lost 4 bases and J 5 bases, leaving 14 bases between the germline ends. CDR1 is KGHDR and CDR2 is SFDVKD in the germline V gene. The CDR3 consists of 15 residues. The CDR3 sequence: CATSDPGPGNNEQFF. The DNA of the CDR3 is TGTGCCACCAGTGACCCCGGACCGGGGAACAATGAGCAGTTCTTC.

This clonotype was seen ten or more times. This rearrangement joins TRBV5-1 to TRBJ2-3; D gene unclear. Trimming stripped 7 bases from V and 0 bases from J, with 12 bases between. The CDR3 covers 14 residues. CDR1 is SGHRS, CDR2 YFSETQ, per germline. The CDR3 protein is CASSFDGSTDTQYF. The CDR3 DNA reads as TGCGCCAGCTCTTTTGACGGGAGCACAGATACGCAGTATTTT.

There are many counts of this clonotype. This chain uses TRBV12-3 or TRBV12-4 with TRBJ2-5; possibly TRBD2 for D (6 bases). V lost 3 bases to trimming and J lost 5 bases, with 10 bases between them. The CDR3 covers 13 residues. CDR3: CASSLYGSETQYF. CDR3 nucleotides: TGTGCCAGCAGTTTGTACGGGAGTGAGACCCAGTACTTC.

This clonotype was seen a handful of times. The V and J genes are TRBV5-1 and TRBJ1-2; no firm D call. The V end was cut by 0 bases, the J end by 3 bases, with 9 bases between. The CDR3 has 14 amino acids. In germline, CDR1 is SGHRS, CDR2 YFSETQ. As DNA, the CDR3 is TGCGCCAGCAGCTTGGGGGAGGGAGACTATGGCTACACCTTC. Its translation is CASSLGEGDYGYTF.

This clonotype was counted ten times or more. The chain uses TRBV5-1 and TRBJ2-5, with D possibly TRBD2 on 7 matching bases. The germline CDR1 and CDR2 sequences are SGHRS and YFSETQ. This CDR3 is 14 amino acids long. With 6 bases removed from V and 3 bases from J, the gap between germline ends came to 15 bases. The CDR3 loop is CASTRGAVEETQYF. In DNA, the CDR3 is TGCGCCAGCACCCGGGGGGCTGTTGAAGAGACCCAGTACTTC. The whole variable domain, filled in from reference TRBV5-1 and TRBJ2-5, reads KAGVTQTPRYLIKTRGQQVTLSCSPISGHRSVSWYQQTPGQGLQFLFEYFSETQRNKGNFPGRFSGRQFSNSRSEMNVSTLELGDSALYLCASTRGAVEETQYFGPGTRLLVL.

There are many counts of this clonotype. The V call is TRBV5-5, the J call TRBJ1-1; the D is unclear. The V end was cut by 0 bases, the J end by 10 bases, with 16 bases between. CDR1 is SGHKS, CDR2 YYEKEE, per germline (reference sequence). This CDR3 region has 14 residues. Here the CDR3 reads CASSLVTVGGVAFF. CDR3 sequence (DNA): TGTGCCAGCAGCTTGGTAACAGTTGGTGGAGTAGCTTTCTTT.

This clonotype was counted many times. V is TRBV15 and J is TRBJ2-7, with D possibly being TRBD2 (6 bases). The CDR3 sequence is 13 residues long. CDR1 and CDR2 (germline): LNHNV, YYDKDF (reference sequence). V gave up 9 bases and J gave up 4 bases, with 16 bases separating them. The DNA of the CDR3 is TGTGCCACGACCCGGGGTAGCGGATACGAGCAGTACTTC. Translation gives CATTRGSGYEQYF.

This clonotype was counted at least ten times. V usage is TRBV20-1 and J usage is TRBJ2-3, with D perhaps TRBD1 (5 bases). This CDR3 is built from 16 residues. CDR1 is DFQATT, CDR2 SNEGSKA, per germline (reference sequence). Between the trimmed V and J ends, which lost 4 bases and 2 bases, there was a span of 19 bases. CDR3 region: CSATDSLGPSTDTQYF. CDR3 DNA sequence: TGCAGTGCTACCGACTCGTTGGGGCCTTCCACAGATACGCAGTATTTT.

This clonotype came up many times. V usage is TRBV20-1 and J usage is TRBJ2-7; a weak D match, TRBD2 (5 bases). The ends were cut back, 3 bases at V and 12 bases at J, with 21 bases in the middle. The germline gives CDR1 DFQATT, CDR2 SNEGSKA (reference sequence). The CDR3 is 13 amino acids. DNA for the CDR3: TGCAGTGCTAGGGACTCGGCCGGTAGGGATTGGTACTTC. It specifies CSARDSAGRDWYF.

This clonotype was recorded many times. DNA of the CDR3: TGTGCCAGCAGCCAAGTTTCCGGGAGTGAGACCCAGTACTTC. Amino acid sequence: CASSQVSGSETQYF. The chain employs TRBV3-1 and TRBJ2-5; D perhaps matches TRBD2 (6 bases). Germline V gene lookup returns CDR1 LGHDT and CDR2 YNNKEL (reference sequence). CDR3 length: 14 residues. Trimming shortened V by 1 base and J by 5 bases, and 11 bases separated the two germline ends.